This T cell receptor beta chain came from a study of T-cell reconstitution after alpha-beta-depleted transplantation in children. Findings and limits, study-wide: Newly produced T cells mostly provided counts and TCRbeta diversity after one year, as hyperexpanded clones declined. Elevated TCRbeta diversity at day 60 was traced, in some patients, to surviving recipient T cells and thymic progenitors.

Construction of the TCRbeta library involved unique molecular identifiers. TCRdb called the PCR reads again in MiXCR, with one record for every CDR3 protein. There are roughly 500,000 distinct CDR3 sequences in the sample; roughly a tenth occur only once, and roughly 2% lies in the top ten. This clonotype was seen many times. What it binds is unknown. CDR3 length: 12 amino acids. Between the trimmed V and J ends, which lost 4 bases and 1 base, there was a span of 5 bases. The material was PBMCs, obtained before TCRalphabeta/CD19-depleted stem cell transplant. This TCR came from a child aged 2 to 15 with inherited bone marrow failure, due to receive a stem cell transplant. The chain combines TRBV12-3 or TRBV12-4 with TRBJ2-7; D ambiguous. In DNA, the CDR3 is TGTGCCAGCAGTTCTGGATCCTACGAGCAGTACTTC. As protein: CASSSGSYEQYF.